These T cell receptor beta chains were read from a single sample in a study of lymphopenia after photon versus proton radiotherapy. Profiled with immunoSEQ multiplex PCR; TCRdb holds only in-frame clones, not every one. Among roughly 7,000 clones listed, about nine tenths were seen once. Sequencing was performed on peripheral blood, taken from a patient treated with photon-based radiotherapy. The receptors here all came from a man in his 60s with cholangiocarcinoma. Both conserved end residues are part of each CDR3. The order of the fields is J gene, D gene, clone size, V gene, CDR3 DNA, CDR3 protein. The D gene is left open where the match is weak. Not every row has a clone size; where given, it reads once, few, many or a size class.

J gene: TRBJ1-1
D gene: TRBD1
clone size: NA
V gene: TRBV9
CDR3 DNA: TGTGCCAGCGGGACAGGGGACACTGAAGCTTTCTTT
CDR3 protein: CASGTGDTEAFF

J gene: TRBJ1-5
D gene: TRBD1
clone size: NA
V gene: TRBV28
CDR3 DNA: TGTGCCAGCACCCGTGTAGGGGGCCTTCAGCCCCAGCATTTT
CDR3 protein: CASTRVGGLQPQHF

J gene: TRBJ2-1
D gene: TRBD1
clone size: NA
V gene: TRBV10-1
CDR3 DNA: TGCGCCAGCAGTGAGTACAGGGGCGGCTCCTACAATGAGCAGTTCTTC
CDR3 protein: CASSEYRGGSYNEQFF

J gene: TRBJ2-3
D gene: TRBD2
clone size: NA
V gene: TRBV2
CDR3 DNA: TGTGCCACCGGACTAGCGGGGGGTGTTGATACGCAGTATTTT
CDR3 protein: CATGLAGGVDTQYF

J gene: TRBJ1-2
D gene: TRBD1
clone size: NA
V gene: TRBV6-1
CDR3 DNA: TGTGCCAGCAGTGTCGCCGGGACAGTCTTGAGTTATGGCTACACCTTC
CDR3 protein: CASSVAGTVLSYGYTF

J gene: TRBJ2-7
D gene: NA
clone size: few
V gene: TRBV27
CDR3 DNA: TGTGCCAGCAGTCCCGGGACGTCCGAGCAGTACTTC
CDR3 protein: CASSPGTSEQYF

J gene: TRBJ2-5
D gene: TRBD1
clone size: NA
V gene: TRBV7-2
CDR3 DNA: TGTGCCAGCAGTCTATCCGGGACAGGCCAAGAGACCCAGTACTTC
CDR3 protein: CASSLSGTGQETQYF

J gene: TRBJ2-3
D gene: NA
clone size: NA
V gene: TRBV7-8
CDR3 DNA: TGTGCCAGCATTACGACCCCCGGGGCTACAGATACGCAGTATTTT
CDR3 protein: CASITTPGATDTQYF

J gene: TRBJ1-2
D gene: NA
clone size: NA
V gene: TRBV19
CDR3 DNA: TGTGCCAGTGTAACCGGGACCCAAAGGGACTATGGCTACACCTTC
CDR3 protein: CASVTGTQRDYGYTF

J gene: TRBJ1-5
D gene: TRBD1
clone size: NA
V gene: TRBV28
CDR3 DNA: TGTGCCAGCAGCCTGACAGGGGGGTATCAGCCCCAGCATTTT
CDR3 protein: CASSLTGGYQPQHF

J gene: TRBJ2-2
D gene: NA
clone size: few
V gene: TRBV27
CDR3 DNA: TGTGCCAGCAGTTTATTCAGGGGGGCCGGGGAGCTGTTTTTT
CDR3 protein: CASSLFRGAGELFF

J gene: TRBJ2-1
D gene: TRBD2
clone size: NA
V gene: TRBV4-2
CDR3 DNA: TGTGCCAGCAGCCCTCTAGCGGGGGGGAAAGGCAATGAGCAGTTCTTC
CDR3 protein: CASSPLAGGKGNEQFF

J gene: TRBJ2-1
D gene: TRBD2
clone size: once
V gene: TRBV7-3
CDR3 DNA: TGTGCCAGCAGCTGGACGGGGGGGCCTCATGAGCAGTTCTTC
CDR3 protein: CASSWTGGPHEQFF

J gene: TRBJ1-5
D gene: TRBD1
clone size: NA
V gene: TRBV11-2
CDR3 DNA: TGTGCCAGCAGCCAGACAGGGGGAGTCAATCAGCCCCAGCATTTT
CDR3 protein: CASSQTGGVNQPQHF

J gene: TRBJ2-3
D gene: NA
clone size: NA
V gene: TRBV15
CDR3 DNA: TGTGCCACCAGCAGAGATCCAGCTAGCGCGGATACGCAGTATTTT
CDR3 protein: CATSRDPASADTQYF

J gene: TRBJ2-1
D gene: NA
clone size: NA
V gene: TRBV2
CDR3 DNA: TGTGCCAGCAGTGAAGCGCTTGGCGAGAATGAGCAGTTCTTC
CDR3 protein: CASSEALGENEQFF

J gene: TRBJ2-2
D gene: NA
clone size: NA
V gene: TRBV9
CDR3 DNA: TGTGCCAGCAGCGTAGAGTTTCAGTACGGGGAGCTGTTTTTT
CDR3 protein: CASSVEFQYGELFF

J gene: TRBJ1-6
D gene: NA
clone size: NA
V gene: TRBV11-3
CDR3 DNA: TGTGCCAGCAGCCTCTACAGCGGCCTCCCCCTCCACTTT
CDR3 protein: CASSLYSGLPLHF

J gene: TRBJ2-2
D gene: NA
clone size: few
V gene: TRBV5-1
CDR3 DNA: TGCGCCAGCAGCTTGGAGCCGAACACCGGGGAGCTGTTTTTT
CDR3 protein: CASSLEPNTGELFF

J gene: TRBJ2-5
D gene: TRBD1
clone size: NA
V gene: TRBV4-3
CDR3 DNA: TGCGCCAGCAGCCAAGGACAGGGGGGAGAGACCCAGTACTTC
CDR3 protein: CASSQGQGGETQYF

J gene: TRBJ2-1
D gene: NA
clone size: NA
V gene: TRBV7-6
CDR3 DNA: TGTGCCAGCAGCCCCTCCGGGGGCCCGCCCCGGTTCTTC
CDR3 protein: CASSPSGGPPRFF

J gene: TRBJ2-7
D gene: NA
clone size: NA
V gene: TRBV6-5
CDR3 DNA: TGTGCCAGCAGTTACTCGGACAGAACTTACGAGCAGTACTTC
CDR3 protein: CASSYSDRTYEQYF

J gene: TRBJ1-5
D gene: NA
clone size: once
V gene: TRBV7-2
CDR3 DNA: TGTGCCAGCAGCTTTAGCAATCAGCCCCAGCATTTT
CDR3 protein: CASSFSNQPQHF

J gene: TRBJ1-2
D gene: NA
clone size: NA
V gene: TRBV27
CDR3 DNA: TGTGCCAGCAGAAGGGACTCAGGTTATGGCTACACCTTC
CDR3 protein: CASRRDSGYGYTF

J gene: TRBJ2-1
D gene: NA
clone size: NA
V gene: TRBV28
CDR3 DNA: TGTGCCAGCCGCTGGGGGGCTCGCGGTTCCTACAATGAGCAGTTCTTC
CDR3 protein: CASRWGARGSYNEQFF

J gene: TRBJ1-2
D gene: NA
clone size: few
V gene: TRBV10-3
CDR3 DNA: TGTGCCATCAGCGGGGACACTCCCCGAAGCGGCTACACCTTC
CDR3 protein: CAISGDTPRSGYTF

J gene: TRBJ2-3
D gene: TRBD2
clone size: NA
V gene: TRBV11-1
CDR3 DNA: TGTGCCAGCAGCCAAAAATCTAGGGGACTGGGGGGGAAGACAGATACGCAGTATTTT
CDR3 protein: CASSQKSRGLGGKTDTQYF

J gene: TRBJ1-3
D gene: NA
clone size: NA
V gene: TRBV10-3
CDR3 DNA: TGTGCCATCAGTGAGTCCCCGGGAAACACCATATATTTT
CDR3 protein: CAISESPGNTIYF

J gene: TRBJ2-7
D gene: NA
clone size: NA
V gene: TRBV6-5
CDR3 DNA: TGTGCCAGCAGTTACTCGGAATTAGCGTACGAGCAGTACTTC
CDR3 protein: CASSYSELAYEQYF